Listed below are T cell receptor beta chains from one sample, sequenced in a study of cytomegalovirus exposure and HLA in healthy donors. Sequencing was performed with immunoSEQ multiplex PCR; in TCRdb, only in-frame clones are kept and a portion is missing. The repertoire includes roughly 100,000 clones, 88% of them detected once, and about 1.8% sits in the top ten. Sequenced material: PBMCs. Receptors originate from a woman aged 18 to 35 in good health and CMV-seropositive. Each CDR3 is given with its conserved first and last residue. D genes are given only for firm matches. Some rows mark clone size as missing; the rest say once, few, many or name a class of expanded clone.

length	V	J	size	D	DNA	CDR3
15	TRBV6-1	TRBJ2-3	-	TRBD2	TGTGCCAGCAGTGGTGGCGGGGGGGACACAGATACGCAGTATTTT	CASSGGGGDTDTQYF
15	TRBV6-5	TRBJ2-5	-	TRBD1	TGTGCCAGCAGTCACCACCGGGACAGGCAAGAGACCCAGTACTTC	CASSHHRDRQETQYF
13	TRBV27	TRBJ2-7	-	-	TGTGCCAGCAGTTTTACTCGGGCCTACGAGCAGTACTTC	CASSFTRAYEQYF
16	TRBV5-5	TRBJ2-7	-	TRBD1	TGTGCCAGCAGCTTGGGGGCCCACAGGGGACCCGGCGAGCAGTACTTC	CASSLGAHRGPGEQYF
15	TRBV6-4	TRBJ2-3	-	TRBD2	TGTGCCAGCAGTAGGGGACTAGCGGACACAGATACGCAGTATTTT	CASSRGLADTDTQYF
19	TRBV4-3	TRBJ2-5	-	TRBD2	TGCGCCAGCAGCCAAGATTTCAGGACTAGCGGGGGGGCCGGAGAGACCCAGTACTTC	CASSQDFRTSGGAGETQYF
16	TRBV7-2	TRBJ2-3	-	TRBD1	TGTGCCAGCAGCGAAAGACAGGGTATTATCACAGATACGCAGTATTTT	CASSERQGIITDTQYF
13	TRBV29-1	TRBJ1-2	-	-	TGCAGCGTTGAAGATAAAACTTACTATGGCTACACCTTC	CSVEDKTYYGYTF
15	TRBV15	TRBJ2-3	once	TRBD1	TGTGCCACCAGCAGGGAGCGTAGGGGGCCAGATACGCAGTATTTT	CATSRERRGPDTQYF
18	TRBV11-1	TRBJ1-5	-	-	TGTGCCAGCAGCTTTTCGCCGAGGGTACTTAGGAGCAATCAGCCCCAGCATTTT	CASSFSPRVLRSNQPQHF
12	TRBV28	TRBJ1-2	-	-	TGTGCCAGCAGTACGGCCCGGGGAGGCTACACCTTC	CASSTARGGYTF
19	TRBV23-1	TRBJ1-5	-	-	TGCGCCAGCAGTCAATCGGACAGCCTATCCCTTTATAGCAATCAGCCCCAGCATTTT	CASSQSDSLSLYSNQPQHF
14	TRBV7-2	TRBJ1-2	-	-	TGTGCCAGCAGCTTAGCTGACACTCTCTATGGCTACACCTTC	CASSLADTLYGYTF
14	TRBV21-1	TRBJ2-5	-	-	TGTGCCAGCAGCAAGGCACTTGTCGGGGAGACCCAGTACTTC	CASSKALVGETQYF
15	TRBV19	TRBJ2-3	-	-	TGTGCCAGTAGCGACGCAGGGGGGCTCACAGATACGCAGTATTTT	CASSDAGGLTDTQYF
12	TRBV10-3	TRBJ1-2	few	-	TGTGCCATCAGTGATCCAGATTATGGCTACACCTTC	CAISDPDYGYTF
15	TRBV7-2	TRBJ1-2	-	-	TGTGCCAGCAGCTTAGCTAATTGGCAGGGGTATGGCTACACCTTC	CASSLANWQGYGYTF
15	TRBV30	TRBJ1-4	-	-	TGTGCCTGGAACGACAGGAAGGGGACTAATGAAAAACTGTTTTTT	CAWNDRKGTNEKLFF
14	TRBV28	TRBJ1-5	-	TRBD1	TGTGCCAGCAGTGTGGGACAGGGAATTGTACCCCAGCATTTT	CASSVGQGIVPQHF
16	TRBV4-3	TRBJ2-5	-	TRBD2	TGCGCCAGCAGCCGCCGTCTAGCGGGGGGGGAGGAGACCCAGTACTTC	CASSRRLAGGEETQYF
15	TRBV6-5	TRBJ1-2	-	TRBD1	TGTGCCAGCAGGGACGGACAGGGGGCGCGGTATGGCTACACCTTC	CASRDGQGARYGYTF
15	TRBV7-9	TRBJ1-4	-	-	TGTGCCAGCACCTCGGAGAGGGGGACGTATGAAAAACTGTTTTTT	CASTSERGTYEKLFF
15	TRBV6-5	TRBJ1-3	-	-	TGTGCCAGCAGTACGGCAGGGTTCTCTGGAAACACCATATATTTT	CASSTAGFSGNTIYF
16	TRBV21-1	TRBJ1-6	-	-	TGTGCCAGCAGCAAATCAGTGACAGGGGGGAGTTCACCCCTCCACTTT	CASSKSVTGGSSPLHF
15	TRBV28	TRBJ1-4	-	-	TGTGCCAGCAGTTTATATAGCGGGAGAAATGAAAAACTGTTTTTT	CASSLYSGRNEKLFF